This is a list of T cell receptor beta chains from one sample in a study of stem cell transplantation in POMP-related autoinflammatory disease. Produced via immunoSEQ multiplex PCR; TCRdb's table is partial and in-frame only. Of 25,000 to 30,000 clones listed, around 86% are singletons. Source: CD4+ T cells from PBMCs, taken before stem cell transplantation. The receptors here all came from a human donor with POMP-related autoinflammation and immune dysregulation (PRAID). CDR3s include the opening cysteine and the closing phenylalanine or tryptophan. D genes are given only for firm matches. Where a row states a size, it is once, few, many or the class of an expanded clone; other rows omit it.

clone size: .
V gene: TRBV6-5
J gene: TRBJ1-1
D gene: .
CDR3 protein: CASSYKLGPLTEAFF
CDR3 DNA: TGTGCCAGCAGTTACAAGTTGGGACCGCTCACTGAAGCTTTCTTT

clone size: .
V gene: TRBV7-2
J gene: TRBJ2-1
D gene: .
CDR3 protein: CASSLTSYNEQFF
CDR3 DNA: TGTGCCAGCAGCCTGACTAGCTACAATGAGCAGTTCTTC

clone size: .
V gene: TRBV19
J gene: TRBJ1-5
D gene: .
CDR3 protein: CASSTPGLLNQPQHF
CDR3 DNA: TGTGCCAGCAGCACCCCGGGACTCCTGAATCAGCCCCAGCATTTT

clone size: .
V gene: TRBV7-8
J gene: TRBJ2-7
D gene: .
CDR3 protein: CASSLARGSSYEQYF
CDR3 DNA: TGTGCCAGCAGCTTAGCGCGTGGGTCCTCCTACGAGCAGTACTTC

clone size: .
V gene: TRBV7-9
J gene: TRBJ2-1
D gene: .
CDR3 protein: CASSFVGDEQFF
CDR3 DNA: TGTGCCAGCAGCTTTGTGGGAGATGAGCAGTTCTTC

clone size: .
V gene: TRBV6-1
J gene: TRBJ2-1
D gene: TRBD2
CDR3 protein: CASDLAGGYNEQFF
CDR3 DNA: TGTGCCAGCGATCTAGCGGGGGGTTACAATGAGCAGTTCTTC

clone size: .
V gene: TRBV25-1
J gene: TRBJ1-2
D gene: TRBD1
CDR3 protein: CASSPGQGRYGYTF
CDR3 DNA: TGTGCCAGCAGCCCCGGACAGGGACGCTATGGCTACACCTTC

clone size: .
V gene: TRBV28
J gene: TRBJ2-5
D gene: .
CDR3 protein: CASSPQPLRETQYF
CDR3 DNA: TGTGCCAGCAGCCCACAGCCCCTGCGGGAGACCCAGTACTTC

clone size: .
V gene: TRBV5-6
J gene: TRBJ2-7
D gene: .
CDR3 protein: CASRPEGGGEQYF
CDR3 DNA: TGTGCCAGCAGACCCGAAGGGGGAGGCGAGCAGTACTTC

clone size: .
V gene: TRBV2
J gene: TRBJ2-5
D gene: .
CDR3 protein: CASGGTVQETQYF
CDR3 DNA: TGTGCCAGCGGCGGGACAGTCCAAGAGACCCAGTACTTC

clone size: .
V gene: TRBV27
J gene: TRBJ2-7
D gene: TRBD1
CDR3 protein: CASSLQTGGTYEQYF
CDR3 DNA: TGTGCCAGCAGTTTACAGACAGGGGGCACCTACGAGCAGTACTTC

clone size: few
V gene: TRBV14
J gene: TRBJ2-1
D gene: .
CDR3 protein: CASSQVDRYNEQFF
CDR3 DNA: TGTGCCAGCAGCCAAGTGGACAGATACAATGAGCAGTTCTTC

clone size: .
V gene: TRBV2
J gene: TRBJ2-2
D gene: .
CDR3 protein: CASSVVTTGELFF
CDR3 DNA: TGTGCCAGCAGTGTGGTTACCACCGGGGAGCTGTTTTTT

clone size: few
V gene: TRBV11-3
J gene: TRBJ2-7
D gene: .
CDR3 protein: CASSEVGGEQYF
CDR3 DNA: TGTGCCAGCAGCGAGGTAGGGGGCGAGCAGTACTTC

clone size: few
V gene: TRBV19
J gene: TRBJ1-5
D gene: .
CDR3 protein: CASTPQVNQPQHF
CDR3 DNA: TGTGCCAGTACCCCACAGGTCAATCAGCCCCAGCATTTT

clone size: once
V gene: TRBV28
J gene: TRBJ1-2
D gene: .
CDR3 protein: CALGERKDGYTF
CDR3 DNA: TGTGCCCTCGGGGAAAGGAAAGATGGCTACACCTTC

clone size: .
V gene: TRBV9
J gene: TRBJ1-1
D gene: .
CDR3 protein: CASSPWTENTEAFF
CDR3 DNA: TGTGCCAGCAGCCCGTGGACAGAGAACACTGAAGCTTTCTTT

clone size: .
V gene: TRBV19
J gene: TRBJ1-5
D gene: TRBD1
CDR3 protein: CASSGTGGNQPQHF
CDR3 DNA: TGTGCCAGTAGTGGGACAGGCGGCAATCAGCCCCAGCATTTT

clone size: .
V gene: TRBV27
J gene: TRBJ2-1
D gene: .
CDR3 protein: CASSSPKYNEQFF
CDR3 DNA: TGTGCCAGCAGTTCACCGAAGTACAATGAGCAGTTCTTC

clone size: .
V gene: TRBV5-1
J gene: TRBJ2-5
D gene: .
CDR3 protein: CASSLGQETQYF
CDR3 DNA: TGCGCCAGCAGCTTGGGCCAAGAGACCCAGTACTTC

clone size: .
V gene: TRBV5-4
J gene: TRBJ1-6
D gene: TRBD1
CDR3 protein: CASRGTGQGDSPLHF
CDR3 DNA: TGTGCCAGCAGAGGGACCGGACAGGGGGATTCACCCCTCCACTTT

clone size: .
V gene: TRBV5-1
J gene: TRBJ2-2
D gene: TRBD2
CDR3 protein: CASSLPSGGITGELFF
CDR3 DNA: TGCGCCAGCAGCTTGCCTAGCGGGGGGATCACCGGGGAGCTGTTTTTT

clone size: .
V gene: TRBV28
J gene: TRBJ2-3
D gene: .
CDR3 protein: CASSFYLGGLPHTQYF
CDR3 DNA: TGTGCCAGCAGTTTCTACCTAGGGGGACTCCCTCATACGCAGTATTTT

clone size: once
V gene: TRBV7-9
J gene: TRBJ2-3
D gene: TRBD1
CDR3 protein: CASSERQGSTDTQYF
CDR3 DNA: TGTGCCAGCAGCGAAAGACAGGGGAGCACAGATACGCAGTATTTT

clone size: .
V gene: TRBV18
J gene: TRBJ1-6
D gene: .
CDR3 protein: CASSPTSRGLGSPLHF
CDR3 DNA: TGTGCCAGCTCACCAACTAGTCGAGGCTTAGGTTCACCCCTCCACTTT

clone size: .
V gene: TRBV14
J gene: TRBJ2-6
D gene: TRBD1
CDR3 protein: CASSQWTGQSGANVLTF
CDR3 DNA: TGTGCCAGCAGCCAGTGGACAGGACAATCTGGGGCCAACGTCCTGACTTTC

clone size: .
V gene: TRBV19
J gene: TRBJ1-4
D gene: .
CDR3 protein: CASSMNLWVRGEKLFF
CDR3 DNA: TGTGCCAGTAGTATGAATCTATGGGTCCGGGGTGAAAAACTGTTTTTT

clone size: .
V gene: TRBV29-1
J gene: TRBJ2-1
D gene: .
CDR3 protein: CSAALGVIQEQFF
CDR3 DNA: TGCAGCGCCGCCCTTGGGGTCATTCAGGAGCAGTTCTTC

clone size: .
V gene: TRBV5-8
J gene: TRBJ1-4
D gene: .
CDR3 protein: CASSLGREAIEKLFF
CDR3 DNA: TGTGCCAGCAGCTTGGGCCGGGAAGCGATAGAAAAACTGTTTTTT

clone size: .
V gene: TRBV30
J gene: TRBJ2-6
D gene: .
CDR3 protein: CAWSVHEAPSGANVLTF
CDR3 DNA: TGTGCCTGGAGTGTACACGAGGCACCGTCTGGGGCCAACGTCCTGACTTTC

clone size: .
V gene: TRBV5-4
J gene: TRBJ2-6
D gene: .
CDR3 protein: CASSLEAQGTGANVLTF
CDR3 DNA: TGTGCCAGCAGCTTGGAAGCCCAGGGGACTGGGGCCAACGTCCTGACTTTC

clone size: .
V gene: TRBV2
J gene: TRBJ2-7
D gene: .
CDR3 protein: CASMNEAPSVRLGQYF
CDR3 DNA: TGTGCCAGCATGAACGAGGCCCCTTCGGTTCGTTTAGGACAGTACTTC

clone size: .
V gene: TRBV5-4
J gene: TRBJ1-1
D gene: .
CDR3 protein: CASSLVTATEAFF
CDR3 DNA: TGTGCCAGCAGCTTGGTAACAGCCACTGAAGCTTTCTTT

clone size: .
V gene: TRBV2
J gene: TRBJ2-3
D gene: .
CDR3 protein: CASSQGDTQYF
CDR3 DNA: TGTGCCAGCAGTCAGGGGGATACGCAGTATTTT

clone size: .
V gene: TRBV18
J gene: TRBJ2-1
D gene: TRBD2
CDR3 protein: CASSPRSLAGAYNEQFF
CDR3 DNA: TGTGCCAGCTCACCACGGTCCCTAGCGGGGGCGTACAATGAGCAGTTCTTC

clone size: .
V gene: TRBV9
J gene: TRBJ1-2
D gene: .
CDR3 protein: CASSDEPYRIEYGYTF
CDR3 DNA: TGTGCCAGCAGCGACGAGCCCTACAGGATTGAATATGGCTACACCTTC

clone size: .
V gene: TRBV18
J gene: TRBJ2-3
D gene: .
CDR3 protein: CASSLRGPPTQYF
CDR3 DNA: TGTGCCAGCTCTCTCAGGGGTCCCCCTACGCAGTATTTT

clone size: .
V gene: TRBV5-1
J gene: TRBJ1-3
D gene: .
CDR3 protein: CASRSASPGNTIYF
CDR3 DNA: TGCGCCAGCAGGTCCGCATCCCCTGGAAACACCATATATTTT

clone size: .
V gene: TRBV7-8
J gene: TRBJ1-2
D gene: .
CDR3 protein: CASSQRGYGYTF
CDR3 DNA: TGTGCCAGCAGCCAACGGGGCTATGGCTACACCTTC

clone size: few
V gene: TRBV6-5
J gene: TRBJ1-2
D gene: .
CDR3 protein: CASTLHGQSYGYTF
CDR3 DNA: TGTGCCAGCACCCTACACGGCCAGAGCTATGGCTACACCTTC

clone size: .
V gene: TRBV30
J gene: TRBJ1-3
D gene: .
CDR3 protein: CAFTFAGENTIYF
CDR3 DNA: TGTGCCTTTACGTTTGCCGGCGAGAACACCATATATTTT

clone size: .
V gene: TRBV5-1
J gene: TRBJ2-3
D gene: .
CDR3 protein: CASGPGLLPRPTQYF
CDR3 DNA: TGCGCCAGCGGACCGGGACTCCTACCCCGCCCGACGCAGTATTTT

clone size: .
V gene: TRBV10-3
J gene: TRBJ1-1
D gene: .
CDR3 protein: CAISEPYKGRMNTEAFF
CDR3 DNA: TGTGCCATCAGTGAGCCCTACAAAGGGCGAATGAACACTGAAGCTTTCTTT

clone size: few
V gene: TRBV6-6
J gene: TRBJ1-5
D gene: .
CDR3 protein: CASSQSGFNQPQHF
CDR3 DNA: TGTGCCAGCAGCCAGTCAGGGTTCAATCAGCCCCAGCATTTT

clone size: .
V gene: TRBV7-5
J gene: TRBJ2-2
D gene: .
CDR3 protein: CARSFLGTDTGELFF
CDR3 DNA: TGTGCCAGAAGCTTTCTTGGGACAGATACCGGGGAGCTGTTTTTT

clone size: few
V gene: TRBV27
J gene: TRBJ1-1
D gene: .
CDR3 protein: CASSLRAGDTMNTEAFF
CDR3 DNA: TGTGCCAGCAGTTTACGCGCTGGGGACACCATGAACACTGAAGCTTTCTTT

clone size: .
V gene: TRBV27
J gene: TRBJ2-1
D gene: TRBD2
CDR3 protein: CASSSQILAGSGHEQFF
CDR3 DNA: TGTGCCAGCAGTTCCCAGATACTAGCGGGATCGGGGCATGAGCAGTTCTTC

clone size: .
V gene: TRBV6-5
J gene: TRBJ2-5
D gene: TRBD1
CDR3 protein: CASSLTGAQETQYF
CDR3 DNA: TGTGCCAGCAGCCTGACAGGGGCCCAAGAGACCCAGTACTTC

clone size: .
V gene: TRBV18
J gene: TRBJ1-3
D gene: .
CDR3 protein: CASSPSTPRSSGNTIYF
CDR3 DNA: TGTGCCAGCTCACCTTCCACTCCACGGAGCTCTGGAAACACCATATATTTT

clone size: .
V gene: TRBV19
J gene: TRBJ2-1
D gene: .
CDR3 protein: CASSVVHEQFF
CDR3 DNA: TGTGCCAGTAGTGTCGTTCATGAGCAGTTCTTC

clone size: .
V gene: TRBV30
J gene: TRBJ2-3
D gene: .
CDR3 protein: CAWSFTALTSTDTQYF
CDR3 DNA: TGTGCCTGGAGTTTCACAGCCCTCACATCCACAGATACGCAGTATTTT

clone size: .
V gene: TRBV14
J gene: TRBJ1-2
D gene: .
CDR3 protein: CASSHPGNYGYTF
CDR3 DNA: TGTGCCAGCAGCCACCCAGGGAACTATGGCTACACCTTC

clone size: .
V gene: TRBV11-3
J gene: TRBJ2-7
D gene: .
CDR3 protein: CASSLTRDRDYEQYF
CDR3 DNA: TGTGCCAGCAGCTTAACCCGGGACCGTGACTACGAGCAGTACTTC

clone size: .
V gene: TRBV7-9
J gene: TRBJ1-4
D gene: .
CDR3 protein: CASSLALHAPQLFF
CDR3 DNA: TGTGCCAGCAGCTTAGCCCTACACGCACCACAGCTGTTTTTT

clone size: .
V gene: TRBV30
J gene: TRBJ1-5
D gene: TRBD1
CDR3 protein: CAWSVKGAKGNQPQHF
CDR3 DNA: TGTGCCTGGAGTGTAAAGGGGGCCAAGGGCAATCAGCCCCAGCATTTT